This TCR beta chain was captured in a study of blood T cell repertoires in COVID-19. On the study more broadly: There were acute and convalescent COVID-19 samples, and they came from the United States, Italy and Spain. The analysed material was cDNA or gDNA that came from T cells, B-cell-depleted T cells, or PBMCs.

Authors' processing steps: Scientists estimated how many nucleated cells there were by amplifying reference gene primers. The method was immunoSEQ multiplex PCR; TCRdb's version includes in-frame clones alone and lacks a portion of them. V, J and clone size were drawn from that table, and D and trimming were deduced from the DNA. The data show 55,000 to 75,000 clones, with about 90% seen just once and about 1.3% held by the top ten. The CDR3 runs 13 residues. Germline V gene sequence: CDR1 MNHEY, CDR2 SMNVEV (reference sequence). V was trimmed by 3 bases and J by 5 bases, leaving 5 bases between them.

The sequenced sample consisted of peripheral blood. The V and J genes are TRBV27 and TRBJ1-6, with unresolved D. This receptor was identified in a man between 60 and 75 years old with acute or convalescent COVID-19. CDR3 loop: CASSFRNNSPLHF. CDR3 DNA sequence: TGTGCCAGCAGTTTTAGAAATAATTCACCCCTCCACTTT.